Below, 12 T cell receptor beta chains from the same sample are listed, as sequenced in a study of human T cells and chemical hapten exposure. As for time point: pre-sensitization, week 0. Indicated treatment: therapeutic diphenylcyclopropenone sensitization with weekly scalp DPC. A single record per CDR3 protein comes from TCRdb applying MiXCR to the RACE reads. The sample lists about 290,000 distinct CDR3 sequences; almost 8% were seen once. This specimen consisted of whole blood, obtained in connection with sensitization to the hapten diphenylcyclopropenone (DPC). The receptors shown here come from a man aged 18 to 29 with alopecia areata. Some clones in this sample may be carry-over from other donors' samples.

The chain uses TRBV3-2 and TRBJ2-1; the table's D call, TRBD2, has no DNA check behind it. TRBV3-2 is a pseudogene segment. This CDR3 has 16 residues. Written as DNA, the CDR3 is TGTGCCAGCAGCCAAGAGCGGGGGGGCCCCTACAATGAGCAGTTCTTC. Protein product: CASSQERGGPYNEQFF.

The chain uses TRBV11-2 and TRBJ2-7; TRBD2 aligns across 10 bases. This CDR3 is built from 15 residues. In germline, CDR1 is SGHAT, CDR2 FQNNGV. J was trimmed by 2 bases and V by 3 bases; bases with no gene match: 4. The CDR3 nucleotides are TGTGCCAGCAGCTTGGAGCGGGGGGGCCCCTACGAGCAGTACGTC. As protein: CASSLERGGPYEQYV.

This chain joins TRBV4-1 and TRBJ1-5, with 10 bases aligning to TRBD1. The CDR3 consists of 17 residues. Looked up from germline, CDR1 is MGHRA and CDR2 is YSYEKL. J lost 2 bases, V lost 0 bases, and 4 bases had no gene match. This CDR3 is CASSQDRGQGRNQPQHF. The CDR3 nucleotides read TGCGCCAGCAGCCAAGATAGGGGACAGGGGCGCAATCAGCCCCAGCATTTT.

This clonotype showed up many times. This chain joins TRBV11-2 and TRBJ1-1, with D tentatively TRBD1 (5 bases). Trimming left V 1 base short and J 1 base short, with 7 bases between. The CDR3 has 14 amino acids. The V gene's germline CDR1 is SGHAT and CDR2 FQNNGV. CDR3: CASSLGGPNTEAFF. CDR3 sequence (DNA): TGTGCCAGCAGCTTAGGGGGACCGAACACTGAAGCTTTCTTT.

This clonotype was recorded a few times. This chain connects TRBV5-1 to TRBJ1-6; D is possibly TRBD1 (5 bases). The germline V gene has CDR1 SGHRS and CDR2 YFSETQ. This CDR3 contains 13 residues. Deletions cut 0 bases from V and 9 bases from J, with 7 bases between. The chain's CDR3 is CASSLVGASPLHF. For the CDR3, the DNA is TGCGCCAGCAGCTTGGTCGGGGCTTCACCCCTCCACTTT.

This CDR3 reads CASSLDRGSTGELFF. CDR3 DNA: TGCGCCAGCAGCTTGGACAGGGGCTCCACCGGGGAGCTGTTTTTT. The chain links TRBV5-1 to TRBJ2-2; TRBD1 agrees at 7 bases. This CDR3 comprises 15 residues. After removal of 0 bases from V and 4 bases from J, the junction contained 3 bases not matched to a gene. Germline V gives CDR1 SGHRS, CDR2 YFSETQ.

This clonotype was seen more than once but under ten times. The chain recombines TRBV6-2 or TRBV6-3 with TRBJ1-5, with 7 positions matching TRBD1. This CDR3 contains 16 residues. V lost 5 bases and J lost 3; bases outside the gene matches: 10. Per germline, CDR1 MNHEY and CDR2 SVGEGT. The CDR3, as DNA: TGTGCCAGCAGTCTACGTACGGGACAGTTCAATCAGCCCCAGCATTTT. Its protein product is CASSLRTGQFNQPQHF.

Many counts were recorded for this clonotype. V gene TRBV20-1 combines with J gene TRBJ1-1; D gene ambiguous. Trimming pared 0 bases from V and 4 bases from J, leaving 18 bases between. CDR1 is DFQATT, CDR2 SNEGSKA, per germline (reference sequence). The CDR3 covers 16 residues. As DNA, the CDR3 is TGCAGTGCTAGAGATAGAGGTAGAGGGCTGGTCACTGAAGCTTTCTTT. Protein sequence: CSARDRGRGLVTEAFF.

The chain links TRBV7-9 to TRBJ2-5; D is undetermined. The ends were cut back, 5 bases at V and 2 bases at J, with 9 bases in the middle. The CDR3 contains 13 residues. Germline-derived CDR1 and CDR2 are SEHNR and FQNEAQ (reference sequence). CDR3 sequence: CASSLSPQETQYF. Written as DNA, the CDR3 is TGTGCCAGCAGCCTCAGCCCACAAGAGACCCAGTACTTC.

This clonotype was detected many times. The rearrangement links TRBV25-1 to TRBJ1-1, with no clear D. Deletions cut 4 bases from V and 0 bases from J, with 9 bases between. CDR1 is MGHDK, CDR2 SYGVNS, per germline. This CDR3 contains 14 residues. For the CDR3, the DNA is TGTGCCAGCAGTGTATCCAATATGAACACTGAAGCTTTCTTT. This codes for CASSVSNMNTEAFF. Variable domain in full (rest from reference TRBV25-1 and TRBJ1-1): EADIYQTPRYLVIGTGKKITLECSQTMGHDKMYWYQQDPGMELHLIHYSYGVNSTEKGDLSSESTVSRIRTEHFPLTLESARPSHTSQYLCASSVSNMNTEAFFGQGTRLTVV.

The chain has TRBV6-5 and TRBJ2-5; D remains unclear. CDR1 is MNHEY, CDR2 SVGAGI, per germline. The CDR3 spans 13 residues. V lost 0 bases, J lost 4 bases, and 6 bases lay in between. The CDR3 nucleotides read TGTGCCAGCAGTTACTCATGGGTAGAGACCCAGTACTTC. The encoded protein is CASSYSWVETQYF.

The chain employs TRBV7-2 and TRBJ1-5, with D tentatively TRBD1 (5 bases). Germline values: CDR1 SGHTA, CDR2 FQGNSA. V was cut by 4 bases and J by 0 bases, with 19 bases left in between. This CDR3 comprises 18 residues. The CDR3, as DNA: TGTGCCAGCAGCTCCGTAAACGGGACCGAGTATAGCAATCAGCCCCAGCATTTT. This translates into CASSSVNGTEYSNQPQHF.